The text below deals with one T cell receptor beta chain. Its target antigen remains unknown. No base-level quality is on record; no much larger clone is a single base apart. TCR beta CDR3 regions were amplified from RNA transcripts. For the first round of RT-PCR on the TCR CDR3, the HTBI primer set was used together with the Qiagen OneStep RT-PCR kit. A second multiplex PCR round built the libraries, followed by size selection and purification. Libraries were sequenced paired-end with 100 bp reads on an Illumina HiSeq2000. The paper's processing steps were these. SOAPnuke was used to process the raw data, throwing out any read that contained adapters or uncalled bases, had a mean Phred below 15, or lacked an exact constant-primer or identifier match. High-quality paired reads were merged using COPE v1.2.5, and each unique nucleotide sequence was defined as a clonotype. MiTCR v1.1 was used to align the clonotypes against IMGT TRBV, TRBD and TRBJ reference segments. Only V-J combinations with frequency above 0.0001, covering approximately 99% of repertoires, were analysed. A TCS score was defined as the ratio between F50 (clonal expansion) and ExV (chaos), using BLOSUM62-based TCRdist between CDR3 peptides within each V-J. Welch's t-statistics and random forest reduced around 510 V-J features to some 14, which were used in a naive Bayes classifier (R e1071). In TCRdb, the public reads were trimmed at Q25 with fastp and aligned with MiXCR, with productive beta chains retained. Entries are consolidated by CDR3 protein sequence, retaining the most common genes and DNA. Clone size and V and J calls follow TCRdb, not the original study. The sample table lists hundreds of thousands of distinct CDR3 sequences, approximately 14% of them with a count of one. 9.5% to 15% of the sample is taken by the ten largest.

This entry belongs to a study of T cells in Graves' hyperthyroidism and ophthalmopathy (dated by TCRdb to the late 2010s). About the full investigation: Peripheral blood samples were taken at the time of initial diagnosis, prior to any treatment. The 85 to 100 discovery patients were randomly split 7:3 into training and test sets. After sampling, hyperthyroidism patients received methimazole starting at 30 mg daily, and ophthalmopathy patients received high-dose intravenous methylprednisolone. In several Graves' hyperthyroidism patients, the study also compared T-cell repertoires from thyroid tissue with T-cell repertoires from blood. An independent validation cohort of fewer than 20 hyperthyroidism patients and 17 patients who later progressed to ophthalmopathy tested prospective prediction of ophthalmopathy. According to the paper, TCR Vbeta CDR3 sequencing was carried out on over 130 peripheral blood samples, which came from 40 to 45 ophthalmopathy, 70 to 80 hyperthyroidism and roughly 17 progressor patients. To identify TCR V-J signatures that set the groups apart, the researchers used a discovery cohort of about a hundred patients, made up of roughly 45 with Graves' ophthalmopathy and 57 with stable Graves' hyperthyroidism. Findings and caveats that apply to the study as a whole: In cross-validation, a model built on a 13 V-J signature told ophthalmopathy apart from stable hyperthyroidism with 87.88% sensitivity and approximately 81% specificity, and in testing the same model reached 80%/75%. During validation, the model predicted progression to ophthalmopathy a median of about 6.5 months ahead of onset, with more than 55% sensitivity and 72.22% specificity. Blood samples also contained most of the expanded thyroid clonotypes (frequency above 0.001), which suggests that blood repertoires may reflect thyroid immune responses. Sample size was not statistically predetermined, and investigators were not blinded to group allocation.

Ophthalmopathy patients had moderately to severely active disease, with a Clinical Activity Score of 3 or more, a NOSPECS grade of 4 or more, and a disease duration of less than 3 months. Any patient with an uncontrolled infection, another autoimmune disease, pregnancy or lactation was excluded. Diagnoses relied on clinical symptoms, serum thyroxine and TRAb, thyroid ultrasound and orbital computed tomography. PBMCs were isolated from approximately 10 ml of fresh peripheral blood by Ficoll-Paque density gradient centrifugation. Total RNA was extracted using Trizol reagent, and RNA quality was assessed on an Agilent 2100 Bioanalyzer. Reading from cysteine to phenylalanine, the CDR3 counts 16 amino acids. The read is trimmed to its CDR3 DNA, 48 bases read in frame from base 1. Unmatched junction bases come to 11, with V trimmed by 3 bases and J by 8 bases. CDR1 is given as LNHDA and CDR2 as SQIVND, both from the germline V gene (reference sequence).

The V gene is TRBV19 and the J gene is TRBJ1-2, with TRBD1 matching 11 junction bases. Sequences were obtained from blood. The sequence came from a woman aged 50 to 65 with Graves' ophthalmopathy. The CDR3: CASSMYVGQGAWGYTF. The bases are TGTGCCAGTAGTATGTATGTAGGACAGGGGGCGTGGGGCTACACCTTC.